This record covers a single T cell receptor (beta chain). Germline V lookup: CDR1 LGHDT, CDR2 YNNKEL (reference sequence). V gave up 2 bases and J gave up 4 bases, with 11 bases separating them. The length of the CDR3 is 15 residues. During active infection, Seattle patients enrolled and were then monitored through disease. This record belongs to a study of blood T cell repertoires in COVID-19. For the study at large: Samples came from the United States, Italy and Spain, spanning acute and convalescent COVID-19. Sources were T cells, B-cell-depleted T cells, or PBMCs; the material itself was cDNA or gDNA.

TCRdb keeps only in-frame clones here, not all; method: immunoSEQ multiplex PCR. The data hold some 200,000 clones, with 70% to 90% observed a single time. Material for sequencing was peripheral blood. The rearrangement links TRBV3-1 (or the pseudogene TRBV3-2) to TRBJ1-4; possible D gene TRBD1, 6 bases. The clonotype was recovered from a man aged 60-69 years with COVID-19, enrolled during active disease. The CDR3 reads CASSQRGWLNEKLFF. The CDR3 nucleotides read TGTGCCAGCAGCCAAAGGGGGTGGCTTAATGAAAAACTGTTTTTT.